This T cell receptor (beta chain) is drawn from a study of blood T cells in healthy people across ages. This clonotype came up a few times. The authors ran a second PCR of 7 to 11 cycles using a sample-barcoded 5' primer and a J-beta primer mix. TCRdb recomputed calls from the 5' RACE reads with MiXCR, one row per CDR3 protein. The sample yields some 1.4 million distinct CDR3 sequences, 40% to 50% seen once. The specimen sequenced was blood. This clonotype was sampled from a woman younger than 30 in good health.

In DNA, the CDR3 is TGCGCCAGCAGCCCGTGGACAGAAAATGAAAAACTGTTTTTT. Translated, it gives CASSPWTENEKLFF. The chain has TRBV4-1 and TRBJ1-4, with D tentatively TRBD1 (6 bases). Germline CDR1 and CDR2: MGHRA and YSYEKL. The CDR3 totals 14 residues. The germline V and J ends were trimmed by 4 bases and 5 bases, with 11 bases remaining between them.